This TCR beta chain was documented in a study of T cells in Graves' hyperthyroidism and ophthalmopathy. The CDR3 sequence is 16 residues long. V was trimmed by 7 bases and J by 2 bases, leaving 21 bases between them. CDR1 SGHTA and CDR2 FQGNSA come from the germline V gene. Study-level findings and limits: Clonotypes that were expanded in thyroid above 0.001 mostly appeared in blood too. Classification by a 13 V-J model distinguished ophthalmopathy from stable hyperthyroidism.

This clonotype was seen a handful of times. What it recognizes is unknown. It was RNA transcripts that yielded the amplified TCR beta CDR3 regions. First-round RT-PCR of the TCR CDR3 relied on the HTBI primer set. In TCRdb, the multiplex PCR reads were re-called with MiXCR into one record per CDR3 protein. The table includes approximately 740,000 distinct CDR3 sequences, about 14% detected once. The clonotype was recovered from a woman aged 18-29 years with Graves' hyperthyroidism. This chain links TRBV7-2 with TRBJ2-7; maybe TRBD1 (6 bases). Sequencing was performed on blood. CDR3: CASIPDRKVLTYEQYF. CDR3 nucleotide sequence: TGTGCCAGCATTCCGGACAGAAAAGTCCTAACCTACGAGCAGTACTTC.